Listed below are T cell receptor beta chains from one sample, sequenced in a study of blood T cell repertoires in COVID-19. The method was immunoSEQ multiplex PCR; TCRdb's version includes in-frame clones alone and lacks a portion of them. The data contain tens of thousands of clones, 75% to 90% of them singletons. Material: peripheral blood. The receptors come from a man in his forties or fifties with active COVID-19. Each CDR3 is given with its conserved first and last residue. The D gene is left open where the match is weak. Where a row states a size, it is once, few, many or the class of an expanded clone; other rows omit it.

CDR3 protein | CDR3 DNA | clone size | D gene | J gene | V gene
CASSSTSGGTYEQYF | TGCGCCAGCAGCTCCACTAGCGGAGGGACCTACGAGCAGTACTTC | few | TRBD2 | TRBJ2-7 | TRBV4-1
CASSYAAGQGSEQYF | TGTGCCAGCAGCTATGCCGCGGGACAGGGGTCCGAGCAGTACTTC | . | TRBD1 | TRBJ2-7 | TRBV7-9
CASRGQALGDEKLFF | TGTGCCAGCAGAGGACAGGCCCTGGGCGATGAAAAACTGTTTTTT | . | TRBD1 | TRBJ1-4 | TRBV6-5
CASSQVQAYGYTF | TGCGCCAGCAGCCAAGTACAGGCTTATGGCTACACCTTC | . | . | TRBJ1-2 | TRBV4-1
CASRGRKPSGNTIYF | TGTGCCAGCAGGGGCAGGAAGCCCTCTGGAAACACCATATATTTT | . | . | TRBJ1-3 | TRBV2
CASSVLAGPLGEQYF | TGTGCCAGCAGTGTGTTGGCGGGACCTTTGGGCGAGCAGTACTTC | . | . | TRBJ2-7 | TRBV2
CASSQRGPYGELFF | TGTGCCAGCAGCCAAAGAGGGCCTTACGGGGAGCTGTTTTTT | . | . | TRBJ2-2 | TRBV14
CASSGTVGQPQHF | TGTGCCAGCAGCGGGACAGTTGGGCAGCCCCAGCATTTT | . | . | TRBJ1-5 | TRBV9
CASSPGGGAYNEQFF | TGTGCCAGCAGCCCCGGTGGGGGCGCCTACAATGAGCAGTTCTTC | . | . | TRBJ2-1 | TRBV9
CASSLAGGSNQPQHF | TGCGCCAGCAGCTTGGCCGGGGGTAGCAATCAGCCCCAGCATTTT | . | . | TRBJ1-5 | TRBV5-1
CASTQTTPPYEQYF | TGTGCCAGCACCCAGACTACACCGCCCTACGAGCAGTACTTC | . | . | TRBJ2-7 | TRBV6-5
CASSLAPYNEQFF | TGTGCCAGCAGTTTGGCCCCATACAATGAGCAGTTCTTC | . | . | TRBJ2-1 | TRBV12-3/TRBV12-4
CASSFSSGTGEYGYTF | TGTGCCAGCAGCTTCAGCAGTGGGACAGGGGAGTATGGCTACACCTTC | . | TRBD1 | TRBJ1-2 | TRBV7-2
CASSLMDSSIPFF | TGTGCCAGCAGCTTAATGGACTCCTCCATTCCGTTCTTC | . | . | TRBJ2-1 | TRBV7-3
CASSPPLRDSLNTEAFF | TGTGCCAGCTCACCACCGTTGAGGGACAGCTTGAACACTGAAGCTTTCTTT | . | TRBD1 | TRBJ1-1 | TRBV18
CASSTIRDRQYF | TGTGCCAGCAGCACTATCCGGGACAGGCAGTATTTT | . | TRBD1 | TRBJ2-3 | TRBV12-3/TRBV12-4
CASSYRANTEAFF | TGTGCCAGCAGTTACAGAGCGAACACTGAAGCTTTCTTT | . | . | TRBJ1-1 | TRBV6-2/TRBV6-3
CASRPPGQVYNEQFF | TGTGCCAGCAGACCACCGGGACAGGTCTACAATGAGCAGTTCTTC | . | TRBD1 | TRBJ2-1 | TRBV6-5
CASSPTREGWEQYF | TGTGCCAGCTCACCAACACGGGAGGGGTGGGAGCAGTACTTC | . | TRBD2 | TRBJ2-7 | TRBV18
CASSSGTAKETQYF | TGTGCCAGCAGTTCCGGGACAGCAAAAGAGACCCAGTACTTC | . | TRBD1 | TRBJ2-5 | TRBV27
CASSSGLAGAEQYF | TGTGCCAGCAGCTCGGGACTAGCGGGAGCAGAGCAGTACTTC | . | TRBD2 | TRBJ2-7 | TRBV7-2
CASSLAVSSYNEQFF | TGTGCCAGCAGTTTAGCTGTCAGCTCCTACAATGAGCAGTTCTTC | . | . | TRBJ2-1 | TRBV28
CASSRGPLFEQFF | TGTGCCAGCAGCCGCGGGCCCCTCTTTGAACAGTTCTTC | . | . | TRBJ2-1 | TRBV7-3
CASSQDDFSNQPQHF | TGCGCCAGCAGCCAAGACGACTTTAGCAATCAGCCCCAGCATTTT | . | . | TRBJ1-5 | TRBV4-3
CASSSRTGKYSNQPQHF | TGTGCCAGCAGTTCACGGACAGGAAAATATAGCAATCAGCCCCAGCATTTT | . | TRBD1 | TRBJ1-5 | TRBV27
CSVGQGDIKTQYF | TGCAGCGTGGGACAGGGGGATATAAAGACCCAGTACTTC | . | TRBD1 | TRBJ2-5 | TRBV29-1
CARDRQSVRKQYF | TGTGCCAGAGACAGGCAGTCAGTTAGGAAGCAGTACTTC | . | . | TRBJ2-7 | TRBV21-1
CASSELLEQDTQYF | TGTGCCAGCAGTGAACTGCTCGAACAAGATACGCAGTATTTT | . | . | TRBJ2-3 | TRBV2
CASSPGTVETQYF | TGTGCCAGCAGCCCCGGAACAGTCGAGACCCAGTACTTC | once | . | TRBJ2-5 | TRBV7-9
CASSLEETQYF | TGTGCCAGCAGTCTCGAGGAGACCCAGTACTTC | . | . | TRBJ2-5 | TRBV28
CASSGPGQVTGELFF | TGTGCCAGTAGTGGACCGGGACAGGTAACCGGGGAGCTGTTTTTT | . | TRBD1 | TRBJ2-2 | TRBV19
CASSPPTSGSLHEQFF | TGCGCCAGCAGCCCGCCGACTAGCGGGAGCCTCCATGAGCAGTTCTTC | . | TRBD2 | TRBJ2-1 | TRBV5-1
CASSPMDRDNQPQHF | TGTGCCAGCTCCCCCATGGACAGGGACAATCAGCCCCAGCATTTT | once | TRBD1 | TRBJ1-5 | TRBV18
CASSPGWYEQYF | TGTGCCAGCAGTCCGGGGTGGTACGAGCAGTACTTC | . | . | TRBJ2-7 | TRBV12-3/TRBV12-4
CASRDRGNTGELFF | TGTGCCAGCAGGGACAGGGGAAACACCGGGGAGCTGTTTTTT | . | TRBD1 | TRBJ2-2 | TRBV7-2
CASSQEAGGNYEQYF | TGCGCCAGCAGCCAAGAGGCGGGAGGGAACTACGAGCAGTACTTC | . | TRBD2 | TRBJ2-7 | TRBV4-1
CASSPDSHYGYTF | TGCGCCAGCAGCCCGGACAGCCACTATGGCTACACCTTC | . | . | TRBJ1-2 | TRBV5-1
CASSLRQNTEAFF | TGTGCCAGCAGCCTTCGACAGAACACTGAAGCTTTCTTT | . | . | TRBJ1-1 | TRBV11-2
CASSTTGGTRSETQYF | TGTGCCAGTAGCACCACGGGGGGGACCCGTAGTGAGACCCAGTACTTC | . | TRBD2 | TRBJ2-5 | TRBV19
CASSLGGADTQYF | TGTGCCAGCAGCTTAGGAGGCGCAGATACGCAGTATTTT | . | . | TRBJ2-3 | TRBV7-6
CSVEGGRPVNEQFF | TGCAGCGTTGAGGGCGGGAGGCCCGTCAATGAGCAGTTCTTC | . | TRBD2 | TRBJ2-1 | TRBV29-1
CASSSSGRDSNEQFF | TGTGCCAGCAGCTCAAGCGGGAGGGACTCCAATGAGCAGTTCTTC | . | TRBD2 | TRBJ2-1 | TRBV7-2
CASSVTSYEQFF | TGTGCCAGCAGCGTCACTAGCTATGAGCAGTTCTTC | . | . | TRBJ2-1 | TRBV9
CASRDSATNEKLFF | TGTGCCAGCAGAGACAGCGCAACTAATGAAAAACTGTTTTTT | . | . | TRBJ1-4 | TRBV2
CASSPNSWGGTYEQYF | TGTGCCAGCAGTCCGAATTCCTGGGGGGGGACCTACGAGCAGTACTTC | . | TRBD2 | TRBJ2-7 | TRBV28
CASSIMSSSYEQYF | TGTGCCAGTAGTATAATGTCTAGCTCCTACGAGCAGTACTTC | . | . | TRBJ2-7 | TRBV19
CASSDEGRSGANVLTF | TGTGCCAGCAGTGACGAGGGTCGGTCTGGGGCCAACGTCCTGACTTTC | . | . | TRBJ2-6 | TRBV6-4
CASRGQGFTEAFF | TGTGCCAGCAGGGGACAGGGTTTCACTGAAGCTTTCTTT | . | TRBD1 | TRBJ1-1 | TRBV27
CASSPSPGTRQFEQYF | TGTGCCAGCAGCCCCAGCCCCGGGACTAGACAATTCGAGCAGTACTTC | . | TRBD2 | TRBJ2-7 | TRBV11-2
CASSRRQGGNTGELFF | TGTGCCAGCAGCCGGCGACAGGGAGGGAACACCGGGGAGCTGTTTTTT | . | . | TRBJ2-2 | TRBV5-5
CAISGIKEGAPYGYTF | TGTGCCATCAGTGGGATCAAGGAGGGCGCACCCTATGGCTACACCTTC | . | . | TRBJ1-2 | TRBV10-3
CAWKGTGGNEQYF | TGTGCCTGGAAGGGGACAGGGGGAAACGAGCAGTACTTC | . | TRBD1 | TRBJ2-7 | TRBV30
CASSHDSGREGEQYF | TGTGCCAGCAGCCACGATAGCGGGAGAGAAGGCGAGCAGTACTTC | . | TRBD2 | TRBJ2-7 | TRBV3-1/TRBV3-2
CASSWSGVQGDTQYF | TGTGCCAGCAGTTGGAGCGGGGTTCAAGGAGATACGCAGTATTTT | . | TRBD2 | TRBJ2-3 | TRBV6-2/TRBV6-3
CASSPSTGSGEQYF | TGCGCCAGCAGCCCTTCTACCGGGAGTGGGGAGCAGTACTTC | . | . | TRBJ2-7 | TRBV4-1
CASSIQTGSNTEAFF | TGTGCCAGCAGCATTCAGACAGGGTCGAACACTGAAGCTTTCTTT | . | TRBD1 | TRBJ1-1 | TRBV5-4
CSVIIGWDKDF | TGCAGCGTTATAATTGGTTGGGACAAGGACTTC | . | . | TRBJ1-2 | TRBV29-1
CASRLAGGPELFF | TGTGCCAGCAGGTTAGCGGGAGGGCCGGAGCTGTTTTTT | . | TRBD2 | TRBJ2-2 | TRBV27
CASGLTGALEQYF | TGTGCCAGCGGACTGACAGGGGCTCTCGAGCAGTACTTC | . | TRBD1 | TRBJ2-7 | TRBV27